The 10 T cell receptor beta chains below all came from one sample that was sequenced in a study of cytomegalovirus exposure and HLA in healthy donors. With 60 Vbeta and 13 Jbeta primers, the PCR was carried out. Method: immunoSEQ multiplex PCR; TCRdb's copy keeps in-frame clones and lacks some. The table includes more than 95,000 clones, about 80% detected once. Sequenced: PBMCs. All receptors come from a middle-aged man in good health and CMV-seropositive.

J is TRBJ2-2 and V is TRBV7-2; D not certain. CDR1 is SGHTA, CDR2 FQGNSA, per germline. Trimming stripped 5 bases from V and 3 bases from J, with 13 bases between. CDR3 length: 15 residues. CDR3 protein: CASSPRLPDTGELFF. CDR3 sequence (DNA): TGTGCCAGCAGCCCTAGACTGCCAGACACCGGGGAGCTGTTTTTT.

This clone showed up just a few times. The rearrangement links TRBV7-2 to TRBJ2-3; 8 bases fit TRBD2. V was pared by 5 bases and J by 5 bases, with 15 bases of the junction left unmatched. Germline V gene sequence: CDR1 SGHTA, CDR2 FQGNSA. The CDR3 has 17 amino acids. CDR3 in amino acids: CASSTPGGTTRRDTQYF. The CDR3 nucleotides are TGTGCCAGCAGCACACCGGGGGGGACTACCCGGAGAGATACGCAGTATTTT.

This clone was counted a few times. The chain combines TRBV11-3 with TRBJ1-1; no firm D call. CDR1 and CDR2 (germline): SGHNT, YENEEA. Trimming stripped 0 bases from V and 7 bases from J, with 9 bases between. CDR3 length equals 13 residues. DNA for the CDR3: TGTGCCAGCAGCTTAGATGGGCCAGGTGAAGCTTTCTTT. Translating gives CASSLDGPGEAFF.

The chain links TRBV7-9 to TRBJ1-1, with D maybe TRBD1 (5 bases). The CDR3 has 15 amino acids. Germline V gives CDR1 SEHNR, CDR2 FQNEAQ (reference sequence). The V and J ends lost 1 base and 4 bases respectively, with 13 bases between them. CDR3 nucleotide sequence: TGTGCCAGCAGCTTAGAAGGCGCAGGGTTCACTGAAGCTTTCTTT. Amino acid sequence: CASSLEGAGFTEAFF.

The chain uses TRBV28 and TRBJ2-3; TRBD1 matches at 10 bases. CDR1 is MDHEN and CDR2 is SYDVKM in the germline V gene. The trim removed 5 bases at V and 4 bases at J, leaving 9 bases unmatched. The CDR3 runs 16 residues. DNA of the CDR3: TGTGCCAGCAGTCTTTACCGGGACAGGGGTTCAGATACGCAGTATTTT. Its translation is CASSLYRDRGSDTQYF. Full variable domain (remainder filled in from reference TRBV28 and TRBJ2-3): DVKVTQSSRYLVKRTGEKVFLECVQDMDHENMFWYRQDPGLGLRLIYFSYDVKMKEKGDIPEGYSVSREKKERFSLILESASTNQTSMYLCASSLYRDRGSDTQYFGPGTRLTVL.

The rearrangement links TRBV28 to TRBJ2-4, with a possible D match to TRBD2 (5 bases). Germline-derived CDR1 and CDR2 are MDHEN and SYDVKM. Trimming pared 5 bases from V and 0 bases from J, leaving 14 bases between. This CDR3 is 16 amino acids long. CDR3 residues: CASSPLRAVAKNIQYF. Written as DNA, the CDR3 is TGTGCCAGCAGTCCCTTGCGGGCAGTAGCCAAAAACATTCAGTACTTC.

The chain joins TRBV6-1 to TRBJ1-5, with 12 bases matching TRBD1. The J segment lost 4 bases and the V segment lost 6 bases, leaving 4 bases of the junction unmatched. The CDR3 runs 15 residues. Germline V CDR1 and CDR2: MNHNS, SASEGT. CDR3 DNA: TGTGCCAGCAGGGGACAGGGGGCAAGGAATCAGCCCCAGCATTTT. It codes for CASRGQGARNQPQHF.

This clone came up a few times. The chain recombines TRBV5-6 with TRBJ1-1, with D unresolved. The CDR3 totals 18 residues. The germline CDR1 and CDR2 sequences are SGHDT and YYEEEE. V lost 1 base, J lost 1 base, and 20 bases lay in between. The chain's CDR3 is CASSLNRRSGEQNTEAFF. The CDR3 bases are TGTGCCAGCAGCTTGAATAGGAGGAGCGGGGAGCAGAACACTGAAGCTTTCTTT.

This clone has only one observation. V and J are TRBV12-2 and TRBJ1-5; the table's D call, TRBD1, was not checked against the DNA. TRBV12-2 is annotated as a pseudogene. The CDR3 is 16 amino acids. For the CDR3, the DNA is TGTGCAAGTCGCTTTAGACAGGGGGCGAACTATCAGCCCCAGCATTTT. This gives the protein CASRFRQGANYQPQHF.

The chain employs TRBV4-3 and TRBJ1-3; D is uncertain. This CDR3 is built from 14 residues. Germline CDR1 is LGHNA and CDR2 is YSLEER. The V end was cut by 3 bases, the J end by 0 bases, with 6 bases between. CDR3 region: CASSQEISGNTIYF. CDR3 coding DNA: TGCGCCAGCAGCCAGGAGATCTCTGGAAACACCATATATTTT.